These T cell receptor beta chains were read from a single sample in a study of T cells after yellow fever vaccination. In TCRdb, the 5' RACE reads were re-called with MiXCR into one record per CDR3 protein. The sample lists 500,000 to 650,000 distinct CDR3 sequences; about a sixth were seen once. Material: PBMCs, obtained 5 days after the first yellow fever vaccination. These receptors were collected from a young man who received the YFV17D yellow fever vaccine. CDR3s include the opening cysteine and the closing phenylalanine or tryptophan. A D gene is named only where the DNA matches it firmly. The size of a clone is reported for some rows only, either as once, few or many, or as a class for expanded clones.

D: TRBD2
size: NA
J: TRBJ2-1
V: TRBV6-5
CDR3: CASSFGTSEGSYNEQFF
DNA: TGTGCCAGCAGTTTCGGGACTAGCGAGGGCTCCTACAATGAGCAGTTCTTC

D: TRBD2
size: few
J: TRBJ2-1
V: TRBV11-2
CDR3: CASSLFSGGRNEQFF
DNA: TGTGCCAGCAGCTTATTTAGCGGGGGGCGTAATGAGCAGTTCTTC

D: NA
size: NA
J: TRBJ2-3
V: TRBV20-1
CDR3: CSARPGWGDTQYF
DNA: TGCAGTGCTAGACCCGGGTGGGGAGATACGCAGTATTTT

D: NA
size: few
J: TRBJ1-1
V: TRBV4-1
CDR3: CASSSGQQITEAFF
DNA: TGCGCCAGCAGCTCTGGACAGCAAATAACTGAAGCTTTCTTT

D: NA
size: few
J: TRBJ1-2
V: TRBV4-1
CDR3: CASSQAGDYGYTF
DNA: TGCGCCAGCAGCCAAGCGGGCGACTATGGCTACACCTTC

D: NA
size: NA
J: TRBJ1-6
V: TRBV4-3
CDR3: CASSQDRGLNSPLHF
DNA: TGCGCCAGCAGCCAAGATCGGGGATTAAATTCACCCCTCCACTTT

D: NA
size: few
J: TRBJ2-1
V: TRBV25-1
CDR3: CASSEYRDPNEQFF
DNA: TGTGCCAGCAGTGAATACAGGGACCCCAATGAGCAGTTCTTC

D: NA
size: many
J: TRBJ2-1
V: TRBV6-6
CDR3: CASSYSRYEQFF
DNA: TGTGCCAGCAGTTACTCGCGCTATGAGCAGTTCTTC

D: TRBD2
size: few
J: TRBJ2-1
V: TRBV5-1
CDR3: CASSPPLAGDNEQFF
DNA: TGCGCCAGCAGCCCCCCACTGGCGGGGGACAATGAGCAGTTCTTC

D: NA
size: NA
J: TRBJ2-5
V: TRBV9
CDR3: CASSVVAPSHYQETQYF
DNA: TGTGCCAGCAGCGTAGTGGCACCATCACACTATCAAGAGACCCAGTACTTC

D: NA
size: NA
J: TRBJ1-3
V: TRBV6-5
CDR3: CASSYGVGASGNTIYF
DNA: TGTGCCAGCAGTTACGGGGTCGGAGCGTCTGGAAACACCATATATTTT

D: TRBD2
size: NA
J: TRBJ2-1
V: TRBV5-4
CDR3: CASSWGGTSGDTRGKFF
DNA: TGTGCCAGCAGCTGGGGAGGTACTAGCGGGGATACCCGTGGCAAGTTCTTC

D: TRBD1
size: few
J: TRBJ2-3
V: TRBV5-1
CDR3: CASRRTGASGTPDTQYF
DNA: TGCGCCAGCAGGCGTACAGGGGCCTCCGGAACCCCCGATACGCAGTATTTT

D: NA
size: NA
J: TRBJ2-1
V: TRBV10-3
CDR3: CAISESRRHEQFF
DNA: TGTGCCATCAGTGAGTCTCGTCGCCATGAGCAGTTCTTC

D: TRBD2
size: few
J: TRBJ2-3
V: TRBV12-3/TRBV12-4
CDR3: CASSPSGATQYF
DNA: TGTGCCAGCAGCCCTAGCGGCGCTACGCAGTATTTT

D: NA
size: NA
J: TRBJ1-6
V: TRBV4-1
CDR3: CASSQDNGPSPLHF
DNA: TGCGCCAGCAGCCAAGATAACGGGCCTTCCCCCCTCCACTTT

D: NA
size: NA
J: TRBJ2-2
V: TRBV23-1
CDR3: CASSQSKGSNTGELFF
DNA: TGCGCCAGCAGTCAATCAAAGGGATCGAACACCGGGGAGCTGTTTTTT

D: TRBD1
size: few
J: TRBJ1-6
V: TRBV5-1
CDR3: CASSPDRPYSPLHF
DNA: TGCGCCAGCAGCCCGGACAGGCCCTATTCACCCCTCCACTTT

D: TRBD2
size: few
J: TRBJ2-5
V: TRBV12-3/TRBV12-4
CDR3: CASRIRSSGGARETQYF
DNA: TGTGCCAGCAGAATAAGGTCTAGCGGGGGGGCCCGAGAGACCCAGTACTTC

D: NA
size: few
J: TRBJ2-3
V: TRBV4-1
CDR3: CASSQDPEDTQYF
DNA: TGCGCCAGCAGCCAAGATCCGGAGGATACGCAGTATTTT

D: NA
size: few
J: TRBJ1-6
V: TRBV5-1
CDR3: CASSLADIENSPLHF
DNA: TGCGCCAGCAGCTTGGCCGACATAGAGAATTCACCCCTCCACTTT

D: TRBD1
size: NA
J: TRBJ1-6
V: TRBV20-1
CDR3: CSARAGQGWNSPLHF
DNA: TGCAGTGCTAGAGCCGGACAGGGTTGGAATTCACCCCTCCACTTT

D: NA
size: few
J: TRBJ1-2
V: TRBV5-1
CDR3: CASSFTQDSYGYTF
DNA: TGCGCCAGCAGCTTCACCCAGGACAGCTATGGCTACACCTTC

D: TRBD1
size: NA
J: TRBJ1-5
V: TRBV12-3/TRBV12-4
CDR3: CASNLDRSGPQHF
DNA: TGTGCCAGCAACCTGGACAGGTCCGGGCCCCAGCATTTT

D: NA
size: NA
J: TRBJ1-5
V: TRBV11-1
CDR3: CASSLVVASNQPQHF
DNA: TGTGCCAGCAGCTTAGTTGTTGCCAGCAATCAGCCCCAGCATTTT

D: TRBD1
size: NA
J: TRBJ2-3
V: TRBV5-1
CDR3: CASSATGDPMNTQYF
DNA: TGCGCCAGCAGCGCGACAGGGGACCCTATGAATACGCAGTATTTT

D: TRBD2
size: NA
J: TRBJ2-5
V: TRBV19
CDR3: CASSIARSGARETQYF
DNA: TGTGCCAGTAGTATCGCCCGAAGCGGGGCAAGAGAGACCCAGTACTTC

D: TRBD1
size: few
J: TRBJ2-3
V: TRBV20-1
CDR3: CSARGTWDRGGPDTQYF
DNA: TGCAGTGCTAGAGGGACCTGGGACAGGGGAGGGCCAGATACGCAGTATTTT

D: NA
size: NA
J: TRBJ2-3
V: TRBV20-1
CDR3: CSARAGLHARTDTQYF
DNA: TGCAGTGCTAGAGCTGGACTCCACGCTCGCACAGATACGCAGTATTTT

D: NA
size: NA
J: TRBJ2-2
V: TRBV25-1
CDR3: CASSEFKDGVTTGELFF
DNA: TGTGCCAGCAGTGAATTTAAAGACGGCGTCACTACCGGGGAGCTGTTTTTT

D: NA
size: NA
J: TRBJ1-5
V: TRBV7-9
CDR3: CASSLVGPSNQPQHF
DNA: TGTGCCAGCAGCTTAGTAGGGCCTAGCAATCAGCCCCAGCATTTT

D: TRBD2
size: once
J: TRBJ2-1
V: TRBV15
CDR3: CATSKGGLAGGEQFF
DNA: TGTGCCACCAGCAAAGGGGGACTAGCGGGGGGTGAGCAGTTCTTC

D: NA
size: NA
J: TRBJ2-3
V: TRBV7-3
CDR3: CASSRGSLRDTQYF
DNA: TGTGCCAGCAGCCGAGGATCCCTGAGGGATACGCAGTATTTT

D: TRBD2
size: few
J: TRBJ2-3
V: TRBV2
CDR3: CASSGGTSGGADTQYF
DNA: TGTGCCAGCAGTGGAGGGACTAGCGGGGGGGCCGATACGCAGTATTTT

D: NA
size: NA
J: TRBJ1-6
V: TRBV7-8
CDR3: CASSMRTAEDSPLHF
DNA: TGTGCCAGCAGTATGCGGACAGCGGAGGATTCACCCCTCCACTTT

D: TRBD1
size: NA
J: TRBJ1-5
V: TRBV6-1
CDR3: CASTLGEQGAGRTRAPQHF
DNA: TGTGCCAGCACCCTTGGGGAACAGGGGGCGGGTCGAACCCGAGCGCCCCAGCATTTT

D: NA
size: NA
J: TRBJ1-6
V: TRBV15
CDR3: CATSREQGGSPLHF
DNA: TGTGCCACCAGCAGAGAACAGGGTGGTTCACCCCTCCACTTT

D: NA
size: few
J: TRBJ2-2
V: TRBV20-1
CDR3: CSARDMQDGTGELFF
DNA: TGCAGTGCTAGAGATATGCAGGATGGCACCGGGGAGCTGTTTTTT

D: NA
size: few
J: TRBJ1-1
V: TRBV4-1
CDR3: CASKSPGNTEAFF
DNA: TGCGCCAGCAAAAGCCCCGGGAACACTGAAGCTTTCTTT

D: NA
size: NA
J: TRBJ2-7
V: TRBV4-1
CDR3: CASSQLSTGPYEQYF
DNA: TGCGCCAGCAGCCAGCTGTCGACAGGACCTTACGAGCAGTACTTC

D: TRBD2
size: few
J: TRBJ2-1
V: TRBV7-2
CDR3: CASSPRTSGLVEQFF
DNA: TGTGCCAGCAGCCCGCGGACTAGCGGCTTAGTTGAGCAGTTCTTC

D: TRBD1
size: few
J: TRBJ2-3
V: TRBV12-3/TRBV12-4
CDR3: CASSLEQGASDTQYF
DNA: TGTGCCAGCAGTTTGGAGCAGGGGGCGTCCGATACGCAGTATTTT

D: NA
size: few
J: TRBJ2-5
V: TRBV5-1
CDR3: CASSFSGVETQYF
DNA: TGTGCCAGCAGCTTCTCGGGGGTGGAGACCCAGTACTTC

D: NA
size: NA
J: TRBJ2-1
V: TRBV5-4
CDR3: CASSLVRFSGTYNEQFF
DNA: TGTGCCAGCAGCTTGGTTCGCTTTTCAGGCACCTACAATGAGCAGTTCTTC

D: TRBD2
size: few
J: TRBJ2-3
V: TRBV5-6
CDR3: CASSYTSGGASFRDTQYF
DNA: TGTGCCAGCAGCTACACTAGCGGGGGAGCCTCTTTTCGGGATACGCAGTATTTT

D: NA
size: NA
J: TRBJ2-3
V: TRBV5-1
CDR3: CASSHTGGPSPYTQYF
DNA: TGCGCCAGCAGTCATACCGGGGGCCCCTCCCCATATACGCAGTATTTT

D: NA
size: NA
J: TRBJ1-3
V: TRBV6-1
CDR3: CASGPGHSGNTIYF
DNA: TGTGCCAGCGGACCGGGACACTCTGGAAACACCATATATTTT

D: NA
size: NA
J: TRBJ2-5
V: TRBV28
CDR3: CASSHYGGLGETQYF
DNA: TGTGCCAGCAGTCACTATGGGGGGCTGGGGGAGACCCAGTACTTC

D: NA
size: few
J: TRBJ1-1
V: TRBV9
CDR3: CASSVLGQNTEAFF
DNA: TGTGCCAGCAGCGTGTTAGGACAGAACACTGAAGCTTTCTTT

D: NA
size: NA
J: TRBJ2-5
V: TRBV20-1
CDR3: CSARGGWETQYF
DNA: TGCAGTGCTAGGGGCGGGTGGGAGACCCAGTACTTC

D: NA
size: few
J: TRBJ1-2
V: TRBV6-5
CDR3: CASSYSIQLGYTF
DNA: TGTGCCAGCAGTTACTCGATACAGCTTGGCTACACCTTC